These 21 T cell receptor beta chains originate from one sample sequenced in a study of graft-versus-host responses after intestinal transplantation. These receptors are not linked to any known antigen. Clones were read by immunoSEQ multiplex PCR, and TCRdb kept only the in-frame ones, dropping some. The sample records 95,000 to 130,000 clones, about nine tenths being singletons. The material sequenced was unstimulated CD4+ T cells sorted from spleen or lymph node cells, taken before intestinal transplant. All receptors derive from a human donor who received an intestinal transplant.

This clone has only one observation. CDR3 in DNA: TGTGCCGGAAACCTTGGGGGCCCTAATGAGCAGTTCTTC. This translates into CAGNLGGPNEQFF. V is TRBV30 and J is TRBJ2-1; a weak D match, TRBD1 (6 bases). The CDR3 sequence is 13 residues long. The germline gives CDR1 GTSNPN, CDR2 SVGIG (reference sequence). V dropped 8 bases and J dropped 7 bases, with 18 bases sitting between them.

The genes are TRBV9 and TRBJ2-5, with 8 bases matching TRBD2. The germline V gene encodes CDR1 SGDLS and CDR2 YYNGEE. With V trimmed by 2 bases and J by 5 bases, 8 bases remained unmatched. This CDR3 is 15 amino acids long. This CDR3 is CASSVDRGGRETQYF. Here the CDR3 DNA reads TGTGCCAGCAGCGTCGACCGGGGGGGTCGGGAGACCCAGTACTTC.

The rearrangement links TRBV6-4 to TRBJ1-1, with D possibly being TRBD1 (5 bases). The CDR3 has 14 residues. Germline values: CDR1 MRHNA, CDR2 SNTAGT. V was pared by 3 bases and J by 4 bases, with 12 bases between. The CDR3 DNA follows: TGTGCCAGCAGTGAAGTCGCCGGGGGCACTGAAGCTTTCTTT. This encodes CASSEVAGGTEAFF.

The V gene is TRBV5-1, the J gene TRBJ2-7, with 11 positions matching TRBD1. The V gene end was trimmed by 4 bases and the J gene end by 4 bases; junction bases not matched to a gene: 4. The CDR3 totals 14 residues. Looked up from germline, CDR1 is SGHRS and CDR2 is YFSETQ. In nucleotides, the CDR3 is TGCGCCAGCAGCCACCGGGACAGGGGGTACGAGCAGTACTTC. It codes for CASSHRDRGYEQYF.

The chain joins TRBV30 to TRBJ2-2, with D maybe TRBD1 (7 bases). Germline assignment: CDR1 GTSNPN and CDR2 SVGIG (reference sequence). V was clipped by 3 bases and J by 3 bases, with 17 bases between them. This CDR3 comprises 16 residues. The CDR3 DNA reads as TGTGCCTGGAGGCACAGGACAGGAGGGTACACCGGGGAGCTGTTTTTT. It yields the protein CAWRHRTGGYTGELFF.

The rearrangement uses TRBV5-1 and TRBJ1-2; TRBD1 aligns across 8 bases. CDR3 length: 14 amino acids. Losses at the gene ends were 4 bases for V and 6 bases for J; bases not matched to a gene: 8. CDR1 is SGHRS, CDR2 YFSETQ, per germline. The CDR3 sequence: CASSRTGRSNGYTF. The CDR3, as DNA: TGCGCCAGCAGCCGGACAGGGCGGTCGAATGGCTACACCTTC.

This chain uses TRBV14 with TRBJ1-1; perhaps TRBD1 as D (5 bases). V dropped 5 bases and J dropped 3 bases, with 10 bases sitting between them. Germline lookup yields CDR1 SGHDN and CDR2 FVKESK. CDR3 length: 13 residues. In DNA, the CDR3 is TGTGCCAGCAGCGGACAAGGGTACACTGAAGCTTTCTTT. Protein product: CASSGQGYTEAFF.

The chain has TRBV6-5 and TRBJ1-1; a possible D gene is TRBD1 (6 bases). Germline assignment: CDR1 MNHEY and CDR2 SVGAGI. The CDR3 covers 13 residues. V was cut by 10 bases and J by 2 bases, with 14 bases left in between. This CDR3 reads CATHTGKNTEAFF. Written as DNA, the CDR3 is TGTGCCACCCACACAGGGAAAAACACTGAAGCTTTCTTT.

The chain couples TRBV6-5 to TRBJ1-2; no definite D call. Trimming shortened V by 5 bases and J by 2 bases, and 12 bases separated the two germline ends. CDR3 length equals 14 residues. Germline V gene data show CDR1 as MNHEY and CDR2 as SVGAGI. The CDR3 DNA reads TGTGCCAGCAGTGAGTACGGCAGGAACTATGGCTACACCTTC. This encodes CASSEYGRNYGYTF.

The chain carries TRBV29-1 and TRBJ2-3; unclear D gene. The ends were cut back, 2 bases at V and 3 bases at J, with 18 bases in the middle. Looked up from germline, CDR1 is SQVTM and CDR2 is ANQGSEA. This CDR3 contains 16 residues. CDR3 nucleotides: TGCAGCGTTGAATCACCCGACCCAGGAAGGACAGATACGCAGTATTTT. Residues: CSVESPDPGRTDTQYF.

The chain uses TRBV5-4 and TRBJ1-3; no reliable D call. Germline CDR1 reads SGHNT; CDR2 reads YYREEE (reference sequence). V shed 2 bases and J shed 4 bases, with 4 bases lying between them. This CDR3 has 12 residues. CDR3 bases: TGTGCCAGCAGCTTCAGGGGAAACACCATATATTTT. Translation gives CASSFRGNTIYF. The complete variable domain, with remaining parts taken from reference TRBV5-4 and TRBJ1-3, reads ETGVTQSPTHLIKTRGQQVTLRCSSQSGHNTVSWYQQALGQGPQFIFQYYREEENGRGNFPPRFSGLQFPNYSSELNVNALELDDSALYLCASSFRGNTIYFGEGSWLTVV.

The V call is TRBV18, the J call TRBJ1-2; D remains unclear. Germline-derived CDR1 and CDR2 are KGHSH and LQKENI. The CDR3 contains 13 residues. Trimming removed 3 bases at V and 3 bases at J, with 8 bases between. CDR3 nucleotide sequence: TGTGCCAGCTCACCGGGCGGGGACTATGGCTACACCTTC. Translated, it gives CASSPGGDYGYTF. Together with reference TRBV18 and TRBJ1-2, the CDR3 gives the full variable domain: NAGVMQNPRHLVRRRGQEARLRCSPMKGHSHVYWYRQLPEEGLKFMVYLQKENIIDESGMPKERFSAEFPKEGPSILRIQQVVRGDSAAYFCASSPGGDYGYTFGSGTRLTVV.

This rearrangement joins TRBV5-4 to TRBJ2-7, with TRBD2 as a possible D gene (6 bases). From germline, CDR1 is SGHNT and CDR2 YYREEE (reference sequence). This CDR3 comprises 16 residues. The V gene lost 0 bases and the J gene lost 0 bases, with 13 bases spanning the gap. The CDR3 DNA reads TGTGCCAGCAGCTTGGCACGGGGGACTGGCTCCTACGAGCAGTACTTC. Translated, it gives CASSLARGTGSYEQYF.

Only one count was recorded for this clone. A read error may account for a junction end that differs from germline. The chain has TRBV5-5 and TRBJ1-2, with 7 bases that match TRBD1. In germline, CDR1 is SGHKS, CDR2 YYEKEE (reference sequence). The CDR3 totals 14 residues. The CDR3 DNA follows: TGTGCCGGCAGCTTGAGGGGGCGCGACTATGGCTACACCTTC. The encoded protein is CAGSLRGRDYGYTF.

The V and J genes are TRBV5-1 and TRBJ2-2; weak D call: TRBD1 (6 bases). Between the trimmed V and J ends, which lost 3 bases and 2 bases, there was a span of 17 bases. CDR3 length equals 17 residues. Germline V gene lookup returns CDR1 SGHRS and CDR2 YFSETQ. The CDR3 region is CASSSRTGTLNTGELFF. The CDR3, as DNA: TGCGCCAGCAGCTCTAGGACTGGGACACTTAACACCGGGGAGCTGTTTTTT.

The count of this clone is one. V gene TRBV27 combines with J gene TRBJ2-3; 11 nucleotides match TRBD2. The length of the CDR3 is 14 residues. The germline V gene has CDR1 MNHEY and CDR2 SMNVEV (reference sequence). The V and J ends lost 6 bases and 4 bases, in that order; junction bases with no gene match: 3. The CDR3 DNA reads TGTGCCAGCAGGCTAGCGGGAGGATCAGATACGCAGTATTTT. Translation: CASRLAGGSDTQYF.

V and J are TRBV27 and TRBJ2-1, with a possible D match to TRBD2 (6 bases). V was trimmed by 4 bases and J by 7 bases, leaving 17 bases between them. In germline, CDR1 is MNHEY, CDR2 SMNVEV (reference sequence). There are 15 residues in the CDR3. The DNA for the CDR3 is TGTGCCAGCAGTTCATCCGGGAGACCACGTAATGAGCAGTTCTTC. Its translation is CASSSSGRPRNEQFF.

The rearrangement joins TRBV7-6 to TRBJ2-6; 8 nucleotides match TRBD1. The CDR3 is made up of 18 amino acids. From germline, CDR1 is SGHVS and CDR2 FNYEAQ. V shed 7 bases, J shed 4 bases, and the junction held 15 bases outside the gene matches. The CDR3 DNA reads TGTGCCAGCACAAATCCGGGACAGGAGACCGCAGGGGCCAACGTCCTGACTTTC. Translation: CASTNPGQETAGANVLTF.

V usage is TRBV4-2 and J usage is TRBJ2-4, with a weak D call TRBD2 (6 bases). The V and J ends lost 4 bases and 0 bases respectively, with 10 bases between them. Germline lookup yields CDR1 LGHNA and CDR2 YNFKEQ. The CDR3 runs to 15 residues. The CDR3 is CASSPPGLAKNIQYF. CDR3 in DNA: TGTGCCAGCAGCCCTCCGGGACTAGCCAAAAACATTCAGTACTTC.

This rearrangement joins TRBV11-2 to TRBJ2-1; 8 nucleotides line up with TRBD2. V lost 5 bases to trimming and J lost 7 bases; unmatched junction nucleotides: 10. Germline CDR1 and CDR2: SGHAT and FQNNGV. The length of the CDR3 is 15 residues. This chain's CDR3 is CASSPRGLGANEQFF. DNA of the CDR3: TGTGCCAGCAGCCCCAGGGGACTAGGGGCTAATGAGCAGTTCTTC.

CDR3 residues: CASSPLDRGRNTEAFF. In DNA form, the CDR3 reads TGTGCCAGCAGTCCTCTGGACAGGGGACGGAACACTGAAGCTTTCTTT. The genes are TRBV27 and TRBJ1-1; TRBD1 aligns across 9 bases. The germline V gene encodes CDR1 MNHEY and CDR2 SMNVEV (reference sequence). The CDR3 covers 16 residues. Trimming cost V 5 bases and J 1 base; bases outside gene matches: 8.